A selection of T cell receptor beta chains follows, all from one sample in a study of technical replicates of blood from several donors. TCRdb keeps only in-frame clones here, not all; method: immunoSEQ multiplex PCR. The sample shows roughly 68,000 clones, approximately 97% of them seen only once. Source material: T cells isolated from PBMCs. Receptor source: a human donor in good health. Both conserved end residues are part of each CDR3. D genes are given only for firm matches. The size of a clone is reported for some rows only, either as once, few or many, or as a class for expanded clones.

cdr3_nt: TGTGCCAGCAGCGCCCGGACAATTTCTGGAAACACCATATATTTT
cdr3_aa: CASSARTISGNTIYF
v_call: TRBV7-3
clone_size: -
j_call: TRBJ1-3
d_call: -

cdr3_nt: TGTGCCAGCAGTTTCGTGGATACGCAGTATTTT
cdr3_aa: CASSFVDTQYF
v_call: TRBV27
clone_size: -
j_call: TRBJ2-3
d_call: -

cdr3_nt: TGTGCCAGCAGTGAATCAGCGACTAGCGGGATTGCGCAGTTCTTC
cdr3_aa: CASSESATSGIAQFF
v_call: TRBV25-1
clone_size: once
j_call: TRBJ2-1
d_call: TRBD2

cdr3_nt: TGTGCCAGCAGTTACTCCTTGGCTCCTTCAGATACGCAGTATTTT
cdr3_aa: CASSYSLAPSDTQYF
v_call: TRBV6-5
clone_size: -
j_call: TRBJ2-3
d_call: -

cdr3_nt: TGTGCCAGCAGTTACACGGGAACGTATGGCTACACCTTC
cdr3_aa: CASSYTGTYGYTF
v_call: TRBV6-5
clone_size: -
j_call: TRBJ1-2
d_call: -

cdr3_nt: TGTGCCAGCTCGGGACAGCACACCGGGGAGCTGTTTTTT
cdr3_aa: CASSGQHTGELFF
v_call: TRBV19
clone_size: -
j_call: TRBJ2-2
d_call: TRBD1

cdr3_nt: TGCGCCAGCAGCTTGGCCAGCACTGAAGCTTTCTTT
cdr3_aa: CASSLASTEAFF
v_call: TRBV5-1
clone_size: -
j_call: TRBJ1-1
d_call: -

cdr3_nt: TGCGCCAGCAGCCTGCCGGAGCGGGGATCCTACGAGCAGTACTTC
cdr3_aa: CASSLPERGSYEQYF
v_call: TRBV5-1
clone_size: -
j_call: TRBJ2-7
d_call: TRBD2

cdr3_nt: TGTGCCAGCAGCTTAGGACTAGCGGGAGGGGTAGATACGCAGTATTTT
cdr3_aa: CASSLGLAGGVDTQYF
v_call: TRBV7-2
clone_size: -
j_call: TRBJ2-3
d_call: TRBD2

cdr3_nt: TGCGCCAGCAGCCAAGATCGGTCGGGACTTGGCGGCTACACCTTC
cdr3_aa: CASSQDRSGLGGYTF
v_call: TRBV4-1
clone_size: -
j_call: TRBJ1-2
d_call: -

cdr3_nt: TGTGCCAGCAGTTTAAACTGGGGGCTCTCATACGAGCAGTACTTC
cdr3_aa: CASSLNWGLSYEQYF
v_call: TRBV27
clone_size: -
j_call: TRBJ2-7
d_call: -

cdr3_nt: TGTGCCTGGGTGAGACAGTTGAACACTGAAGCTTTCTTT
cdr3_aa: CAWVRQLNTEAFF
v_call: TRBV30
clone_size: few
j_call: TRBJ1-1
d_call: -

cdr3_nt: TGCAGCGTTGAATCGTTCTACGAGCAGTACTTC
cdr3_aa: CSVESFYEQYF
v_call: TRBV29-1
clone_size: -
j_call: TRBJ2-7
d_call: -

cdr3_nt: TGTGCCAGCAGCTTAAGAGTGATGGGACAGGTGAACACTGAAGCTTTCTTT
cdr3_aa: CASSLRVMGQVNTEAFF
v_call: TRBV7-9
clone_size: -
j_call: TRBJ1-1
d_call: TRBD1

cdr3_nt: TGTGCCAGCAGTCCTTCCCTGGGTTCAGGGCAGGTGAAGGAAAAACTGTTTTTT
cdr3_aa: CASSPSLGSGQVKEKLFF
v_call: TRBV28
clone_size: -
j_call: TRBJ1-4
d_call: -

cdr3_nt: TGTGCCAGCAGTTTAGGGGCCACCATATATTTT
cdr3_aa: CASSLGATIYF
v_call: TRBV28
clone_size: -
j_call: TRBJ1-3
d_call: -

cdr3_nt: TGCGCCAGCAGCCAGGGGGTGACCTACGAGCAGTACTTC
cdr3_aa: CASSQGVTYEQYF
v_call: TRBV10-1
clone_size: -
j_call: TRBJ2-7
d_call: TRBD1

cdr3_nt: TGCACCGGACAAGTCCTTTACACTGAAGCTTTCTTT
cdr3_aa: CTGQVLYTEAFF
v_call: TRBV1
clone_size: -
j_call: TRBJ1-1
d_call: -

cdr3_nt: TGTGCCAGCAGGCCGGGACTAGTAATAGATACGCAGTATTTT
cdr3_aa: CASRPGLVIDTQYF
v_call: TRBV11-2
clone_size: -
j_call: TRBJ2-3
d_call: TRBD2

cdr3_nt: TGCGCCAGCAGCTTGGTCGGGACTAGCTTCGGGGAGCTGTTTTTT
cdr3_aa: CASSLVGTSFGELFF
v_call: TRBV5-1
clone_size: -
j_call: TRBJ2-2
d_call: TRBD2

cdr3_nt: TGCGCCAGCAGCCCCGGGGACAGGGGGGTAGAAACTGAAGCTTTCTTT
cdr3_aa: CASSPGDRGVETEAFF
v_call: TRBV5-1
clone_size: once
j_call: TRBJ1-1
d_call: TRBD1

cdr3_nt: TGTGCCAGCACCAACAGGGTCCAAGGAGAGCAGTACTTC
cdr3_aa: CASTNRVQGEQYF
v_call: TRBV28
clone_size: -
j_call: TRBJ2-7
d_call: -

cdr3_nt: TGTGCCAGCAGCTTCCGGCTCGGAGCCCGGACCCAGTACTTC
cdr3_aa: CASSFRLGARTQYF
v_call: TRBV7-9
clone_size: -
j_call: TRBJ2-5
d_call: -

cdr3_nt: TGTGCCAGCAGCTTAACCGAGTACGAGCAGTACTTC
cdr3_aa: CASSLTEYEQYF
v_call: TRBV7-9
clone_size: -
j_call: TRBJ2-7
d_call: -

cdr3_nt: TGTGCCAGCAGTGAGGGGACTTTGGAGACCCAGTACTTC
cdr3_aa: CASSEGTLETQYF
v_call: TRBV6-1
clone_size: -
j_call: TRBJ2-5
d_call: -

cdr3_nt: TGTGCCAGCCGCCGGTCCGTCCAGGGAAACGAGCAGTACTTC
cdr3_aa: CASRRSVQGNEQYF
v_call: TRBV7-2
clone_size: -
j_call: TRBJ2-7
d_call: -

cdr3_nt: TGTGCCAGCAGCTTATATGGAAACACCATATATTTT
cdr3_aa: CASSLYGNTIYF
v_call: TRBV11-2
clone_size: -
j_call: TRBJ1-3
d_call: -

cdr3_nt: TGTGCCAGCAGTGAATACGGGGGGGAGCTAGGCGGCTACACCTTC
cdr3_aa: CASSEYGGELGGYTF
v_call: TRBV2
clone_size: once
j_call: TRBJ1-2
d_call: -

cdr3_nt: TGCGCCAGCAGCCCGGGAGACAGCAATAACTATGGCTACACCTTC
cdr3_aa: CASSPGDSNNYGYTF
v_call: TRBV5-1
clone_size: -
j_call: TRBJ1-2
d_call: -

cdr3_nt: TGTGCCAGCAGCTTAGGGGTCGGAGCCGGCTACGAGCAGTACTTC
cdr3_aa: CASSLGVGAGYEQYF
v_call: TRBV11-3
clone_size: -
j_call: TRBJ2-7
d_call: -

cdr3_nt: TGTGCCTGGAGTGATAGGTTTTTTACAAGAGATACAGGGGAGGAGACTGAAGCTTTCTTT
cdr3_aa: CAWSDRFFTRDTGEETEAFF
v_call: TRBV30
clone_size: -
j_call: TRBJ1-1
d_call: TRBD1

cdr3_nt: TGTGCCAGCAGTCTCTCAGGGGAAACCGGGGAGCTGTTTTTT
cdr3_aa: CASSLSGETGELFF
v_call: TRBV6-5
clone_size: -
j_call: TRBJ2-2
d_call: -

cdr3_nt: TGTGCCAGCAGTCGGGACAGATACGAGCAGTACTTC
cdr3_aa: CASSRDRYEQYF
v_call: TRBV2
clone_size: -
j_call: TRBJ2-7
d_call: TRBD1

cdr3_nt: TGTGCCAGCACCTTAGACGGATTCCAGGGAAAACTGTTTTTT
cdr3_aa: CASTLDGFQGKLFF
v_call: TRBV5-6
clone_size: once
j_call: TRBJ1-4
d_call: -

cdr3_nt: TGTGCCAGCAGCGCGGAACAGAATTGGCCCCAGCATTTT
cdr3_aa: CASSAEQNWPQHF
v_call: TRBV9
clone_size: -
j_call: TRBJ1-5
d_call: -

cdr3_nt: TGCGCCAGCAGCCGAGGGACTAGCGGGAAGAGCTCCTACAATGAGCAGTTCTTC
cdr3_aa: CASSRGTSGKSSYNEQFF
v_call: TRBV4-3
clone_size: -
j_call: TRBJ2-1
d_call: TRBD2

cdr3_nt: TGTGCCAGCAGTTCCGTAAGCTCACCCTCCACAGGGGCTGGAAACACCATATATTTT
cdr3_aa: CASSSVSSPSTGAGNTIYF
v_call: TRBV27
clone_size: -
j_call: TRBJ1-3
d_call: TRBD1

cdr3_nt: TGTGCCAGCAGCCAGCGGGTAGTTGAGACCCAGTACTTC
cdr3_aa: CASSQRVVETQYF
v_call: TRBV7-9
clone_size: -
j_call: TRBJ2-5
d_call: -

cdr3_nt: TGTGCCAGCTCACCAATTAGTCAGGGGGCGTCTGGAAACACCATATATTTT
cdr3_aa: CASSPISQGASGNTIYF
v_call: TRBV18
clone_size: once
j_call: TRBJ1-3
d_call: TRBD1

cdr3_nt: TGCGCCAGCAGCTTTTCAGGGACAGATACGCAGTATTTT
cdr3_aa: CASSFSGTDTQYF
v_call: TRBV5-1
clone_size: -
j_call: TRBJ2-3
d_call: -

cdr3_nt: TGTGCCAGCAGCTTAAATCCCGTCTCCTACGAGCAGTACTTC
cdr3_aa: CASSLNPVSYEQYF
v_call: TRBV11-2
clone_size: -
j_call: TRBJ2-7
d_call: -

cdr3_nt: TGTGCCAGTAGTATAAGACAGGGCTACGAGCAGTACTTC
cdr3_aa: CASSIRQGYEQYF
v_call: TRBV19
clone_size: -
j_call: TRBJ2-7
d_call: TRBD1

cdr3_nt: TGTGCCAGCACTGGGACATCGAACACTGAAGCTTTCTTT
cdr3_aa: CASTGTSNTEAFF
v_call: TRBV28
clone_size: -
j_call: TRBJ1-1
d_call: -

cdr3_nt: TGTGCCAGCAGTTCTCCGAGGACCCAGTACTTC
cdr3_aa: CASSSPRTQYF
v_call: TRBV6-5
clone_size: -
j_call: TRBJ2-5
d_call: -

cdr3_nt: TGTGCCAGCAGCGTAGGGCTAGCGGGAGCCGTAGAGACCCAGTACTTC
cdr3_aa: CASSVGLAGAVETQYF
v_call: TRBV9
clone_size: -
j_call: TRBJ2-5
d_call: TRBD2

cdr3_nt: TGTGCCAGCAGCTCTTGGGACAGGGGCCATGGCTACACCTTC
cdr3_aa: CASSSWDRGHGYTF
v_call: TRBV7-9
clone_size: -
j_call: TRBJ1-2
d_call: TRBD1

cdr3_nt: TGTGCCATCAGTGAGTCGGGGCAGGGTCAAGAGACCCAGTACTTC
cdr3_aa: CAISESGQGQETQYF
v_call: TRBV10-3
clone_size: -
j_call: TRBJ2-5
d_call: -

cdr3_nt: TGTGCCAGCAGTTTGCCGGGGTCTAGCGGGTACATTATAGAAGAGACCCAGTACTTC
cdr3_aa: CASSLPGSSGYIIEETQYF
v_call: TRBV28
clone_size: -
j_call: TRBJ2-5
d_call: TRBD2

cdr3_nt: TGTGCCAGCAGCTTAGGGGGGAGGGCCTACAATGAGCAGTTCTTC
cdr3_aa: CASSLGGRAYNEQFF
v_call: TRBV7-2
clone_size: -
j_call: TRBJ2-1
d_call: TRBD2

cdr3_nt: TGTGCCAGCAGCCAAGTATCGACTAGCGGGAGGGCAGATACGCAGTATTTT
cdr3_aa: CASSQVSTSGRADTQYF
v_call: TRBV4-2
clone_size: -
j_call: TRBJ2-3
d_call: TRBD2

cdr3_nt: TGTGCCAGCAGCTTCCCAATGAACACTGAAGCTTTCTTT
cdr3_aa: CASSFPMNTEAFF
v_call: TRBV5-4
clone_size: -
j_call: TRBJ1-1
d_call: -

cdr3_nt: TGCGCCAGCAGCCCTAACGCAGGGGACACTGAAGCTTTCTTT
cdr3_aa: CASSPNAGDTEAFF
v_call: TRBV5-1
clone_size: -
j_call: TRBJ1-1
d_call: -

cdr3_nt: TGTGCCAGCAGATTAGGGCCCCCAGATGAGCAGTTCTTC
cdr3_aa: CASRLGPPDEQFF
v_call: TRBV7-9
clone_size: -
j_call: TRBJ2-1
d_call: -

cdr3_nt: TGTGCCAGCAGCTTAGGGACTTTCCAAGAGACCCAGTACTTC
cdr3_aa: CASSLGTFQETQYF
v_call: TRBV5-6
clone_size: -
j_call: TRBJ2-5
d_call: -

cdr3_nt: TGTGCTAGCAGCTTAGCGGCTAGCGGGAACTTGAGAGAGCAGTTCTTC
cdr3_aa: CASSLAASGNLREQFF
v_call: TRBV7-7
clone_size: -
j_call: TRBJ2-1
d_call: TRBD2

cdr3_nt: TGTGCCAGCAGCTTGTCAGGTCGGCGGGGCGAGACCCAGTACTTC
cdr3_aa: CASSLSGRRGETQYF
v_call: TRBV5-4
clone_size: -
j_call: TRBJ2-5
d_call: -

cdr3_nt: TGCGCCAGCAGCCAAGCCTCCGGGACAGGGAGCTACGAGCAGTACTTC
cdr3_aa: CASSQASGTGSYEQYF
v_call: TRBV4-3
clone_size: -
j_call: TRBJ2-7
d_call: TRBD1

cdr3_nt: TGTGCCAGCAGCTTGGAGGGGGTAGGTGGCTACACCTTC
cdr3_aa: CASSLEGVGGYTF
v_call: TRBV5-6
clone_size: -
j_call: TRBJ1-2
d_call: -

cdr3_nt: TGTGCCAGCAGCTTCTCACTAGATGGCACCGGGGAGCTGTTTTTT
cdr3_aa: CASSFSLDGTGELFF
v_call: TRBV7-7
clone_size: once
j_call: TRBJ2-2
d_call: -